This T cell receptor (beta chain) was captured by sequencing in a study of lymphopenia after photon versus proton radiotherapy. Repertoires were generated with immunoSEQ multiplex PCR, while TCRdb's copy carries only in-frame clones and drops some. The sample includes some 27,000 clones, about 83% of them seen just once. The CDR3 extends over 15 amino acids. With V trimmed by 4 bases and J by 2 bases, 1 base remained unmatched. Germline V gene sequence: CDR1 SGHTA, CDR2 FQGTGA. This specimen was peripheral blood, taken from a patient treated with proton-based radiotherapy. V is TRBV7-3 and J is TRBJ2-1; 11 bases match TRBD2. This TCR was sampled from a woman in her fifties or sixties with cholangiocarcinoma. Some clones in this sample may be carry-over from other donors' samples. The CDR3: CASSSGLAAYNEQFF. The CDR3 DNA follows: TGTGCCAGCAGCTCGGGACTAGCGGCCTACAATGAGCAGTTCTTC.